This TCR beta chain originates from a study of shared clonotypes between healthy human individuals. General study points: Compared with clonotypes that all four donors shared, non-shared clonotypes had lower generation probabilities.

Produced via immunoSEQ multiplex PCR; TCRdb's table is partial and in-frame only. The table includes a few million clones, 85% to 95% detected once. All the donors were Caucasian adults who lived in Nashville, Tennessee. Into CD45RA+ naive and CD45RA-negative memory subsets, the CD4+ cells were split. With regard to this clone: The antigen is not known.

The length of the CDR3 is 15 residues. CDR1 and CDR2 from the germline V gene are SGHTA and FQGNSA. V gave up 5 bases and J gave up 7 bases, with 17 bases separating them. The sequenced material came from naive CD4+ T cells from PBMCs. Indicated subset: CD45RA+ positively selected. The J gene is TRBJ1-4, the V gene TRBV7-2, with a possible D match to TRBD1 (5 bases). This receptor was identified in a young man in good health. Some clones in this sample may be carry-over from other donors' samples. In DNA, the CDR3 is TGTGCCAGCAGCGCAGACTTGGGGGAGGCTGAAAAACTGTTTTTT. This encodes CASSADLGEAEKLFF.